The 4 T cell receptor beta chains given below trace back to one sample, sequenced in a study of blood T cell repertoires in COVID-19. The repertoire was sequenced with immunoSEQ multiplex PCR; TCRdb's copy has only in-frame clones and lacks some. The table has around 100,000 clones, over 75% seen once. The specimen was peripheral blood. Source of these receptors: a human donor in a cohort sampled during active or convalescent COVID-19.

V and J are TRBV18 and TRBJ2-1; TRBD1 might be the D (5 bases). CDR3 size: 13 residues. Germline V gene data show CDR1 as KGHSH and CDR2 as LQKENI. Trimming removed 6 bases from V and 9 bases from J, with 15 bases in between. In nucleotides, the CDR3 is TGTGCCAGCTCCCCCTCAAGGGGCGGTGAGCAGTTCTTC. It is translated as CASSPSRGGEQFF.

The gene calls are TRBV12-3 or TRBV12-4 and TRBJ1-2; 9 nucleotides agree with TRBD1. V gave up 5 bases and J gave up 8 bases; unmatched junction bases: 6. The CDR3 has 13 residues. The CDR3 bases are TGTGCCAGCAGTAACGGACAGGGGAGGGGCTACACCTTC. Its protein product is CASSNGQGRGYTF.

The V gene is TRBV15, the J gene TRBJ1-4; 9 nucleotides align to TRBD1. Germline V gene data show CDR1 as LNHNV and CDR2 as YYDKDF (reference sequence). With V trimmed by 8 bases and J by 5 bases, 6 bases remained unmatched. The CDR3 runs 14 residues. The CDR3 reads CATRQGGINEKLFF. Written as DNA, the CDR3 is TGTGCCACCCGACAGGGGGGGATAAATGAAAAACTGTTTTTT.

The chain carries TRBV24-1 and TRBJ2-2, with a possible D match to TRBD2 (5 bases). The CDR3 has 15 amino acids. V lost 1 base to trimming and J lost 3 bases, with 8 bases between them. Germline V gene lookup returns CDR1 KGHDR and CDR2 SFDVKD. CDR3 sequence reads: CATSDLARDTGELFF. The CDR3 DNA reads as TGTGCCACCAGTGATTTAGCGCGGGACACCGGGGAGCTGTTTTTT.